Listed below are T cell receptor beta chains from one sample, sequenced in a study of T-cell reconstitution after alpha-beta-depleted transplantation in children. TCRdb reprocessed the PCR reads with MiXCR, giving one entry per CDR3 protein. The data contain hundreds of thousands of distinct CDR3 sequences, roughly 13% of them singletons. The input for sequencing was PBMCs, mostly from graft donor cells, taken 360 days after TCRalphabeta/CD19-depleted stem cell transplant. These receptors were obtained from a male patient between 5 and 17 years old who had a stem cell transplant for acute myeloid leukemia, so the T cells may come from the graft donor. Each CDR3 is given with its conserved first and last residue. D genes are given only for firm matches. Where a row states a size, it is once, few, many or the class of an expanded clone; other rows omit it.

v_gene: TRBV6-2/TRBV6-3; j_gene: TRBJ2-3; d_gene: -; abundance: many; CDR3nt: TGTGCCAGCAGCCTTGCCTTTAATTCGGGGGATACGCAGTATTTT; CDR3aa: CASSLAFNSGDTQYF
v_gene: TRBV4-3; j_gene: TRBJ1-2; d_gene: -; abundance: few; CDR3nt: TGCGCCAGCAGCCAGGGACATTCTGCAGGTGGCTACACCTTC; CDR3aa: CASSQGHSAGGYTF
v_gene: TRBV3-1; j_gene: TRBJ1-2; d_gene: TRBD1; abundance: many; CDR3nt: TGTGCCAGCTGCAGGACAGGGGGCAATAAGGGCTACACCTTC; CDR3aa: CASCRTGGNKGYTF
v_gene: TRBV28; j_gene: TRBJ2-5; d_gene: TRBD2; abundance: -; CDR3nt: TGTGCCAGCAGTTCCCCCGGACTAGCGGGAGGATTGGAGACCCAGTACTTC; CDR3aa: CASSSPGLAGGLETQYF
v_gene: TRBV12-3/TRBV12-4; j_gene: TRBJ2-7; d_gene: TRBD1; abundance: -; CDR3nt: TGTGCCAGCAGGACAGGGAGTGGTCTGTTCGACGAGCAGTACTTC; CDR3aa: CASRTGSGLFDEQYF
v_gene: TRBV6-2/TRBV6-3; j_gene: TRBJ1-1; d_gene: -; abundance: -; CDR3nt: TGTGCCAGCAGAACAACACCCACTGAAGCTTTCTTT; CDR3aa: CASRTTPTEAFF
v_gene: TRBV10-3; j_gene: TRBJ2-1; d_gene: -; abundance: few; CDR3nt: TGTGCCATCAGTGAGTCCGTCTCCACCTACAATGAGCAGTTCTTC; CDR3aa: CAISESVSTYNEQFF
v_gene: TRBV7-2; j_gene: TRBJ1-2; d_gene: TRBD1; abundance: -; CDR3nt: TGTGCCAGCAGCTACGACAGGGATCCTAACTATGGCTACACCTTC; CDR3aa: CASSYDRDPNYGYTF
v_gene: TRBV20-1; j_gene: TRBJ2-5; d_gene: -; abundance: few; CDR3nt: TGCAGCGGATCGATGCAAGAGACCCAGTACTTC; CDR3aa: CSGSMQETQYF
v_gene: TRBV12-3/TRBV12-4; j_gene: TRBJ1-1; d_gene: -; abundance: -; CDR3nt: TGTGCCAGCAGTTTAGATTGGGGGGGCAGCTACCTGAACACTGAAGCTTTCTTT; CDR3aa: CASSLDWGGSYLNTEAFF
v_gene: TRBV12-3/TRBV12-4; j_gene: TRBJ2-5; d_gene: TRBD1; abundance: few; CDR3nt: TGTGCCAGCAGCACCGGACAGGGACGGGAGACCCAGTACTTC; CDR3aa: CASSTGQGRETQYF
v_gene: TRBV29-1; j_gene: TRBJ2-7; d_gene: TRBD1; abundance: few; CDR3nt: TGCAGCGTTGAGGGACAGCTCCCCTTTAGGCAGTACTTC; CDR3aa: CSVEGQLPFRQYF
v_gene: TRBV5-1; j_gene: TRBJ1-1; d_gene: TRBD1; abundance: many; CDR3nt: TGCGCCAGCAGCTCAACAGGGGGCGCGGGAGCTTTCTTT; CDR3aa: CASSSTGGAGAFF
v_gene: TRBV14; j_gene: TRBJ2-2; d_gene: -; abundance: -; CDR3nt: TGTGCCAGCAGTCTAGCATATGGGAGAGACCCGGGGGAGCTGTTTTTT; CDR3aa: CASSLAYGRDPGELFF
v_gene: TRBV28; j_gene: TRBJ2-5; d_gene: -; abundance: few; CDR3nt: TGTGCCAGCAGTTTATACCCTCCTTTGGGTAGCATCGGGACCCAGTACTTC; CDR3aa: CASSLYPPLGSIGTQYF
v_gene: TRBV11-2; j_gene: TRBJ2-1; d_gene: -; abundance: few; CDR3nt: TGTGCCAGCAGCTTAGATGGTGTCGGTGGCAATGAGCAGTTCTTC; CDR3aa: CASSLDGVGGNEQFF
v_gene: TRBV29-1; j_gene: TRBJ1-1; d_gene: -; abundance: -; CDR3nt: TGCAGCGTTGATATTGCTTTCTTT; CDR3aa: CSVDIAFF
v_gene: TRBV6-2/TRBV6-3; j_gene: TRBJ2-5; d_gene: TRBD1; abundance: -; CDR3nt: TGTGCCAGCAGTCTTGGGACAGGGGGTTATCAAGAGACCCAGTACTTC; CDR3aa: CASSLGTGGYQETQYF
v_gene: TRBV20-1; j_gene: TRBJ2-5; d_gene: -; abundance: -; CDR3nt: TGCAGTGCTAGTCCGAAGAAAGAGACCCAGTACTTC; CDR3aa: CSASPKKETQYF
v_gene: TRBV5-1; j_gene: TRBJ2-1; d_gene: TRBD2; abundance: -; CDR3nt: TGCGCCAGCAGCTTGGAGCCGGGACTAGCGTTTGATGAGCAGTTCTTC; CDR3aa: CASSLEPGLAFDEQFF
v_gene: TRBV7-6; j_gene: TRBJ2-5; d_gene: TRBD2; abundance: many; CDR3nt: TGTGCCAGCGGACTAGCGGGAGCTTCCCAAGAGACCCAGTACTTC; CDR3aa: CASGLAGASQETQYF
v_gene: TRBV27; j_gene: TRBJ2-1; d_gene: -; abundance: many; CDR3nt: TGTGCCAGCAGTCCTGCCTTCGGATTAGTGGCGTTCTTC; CDR3aa: CASSPAFGLVAFF
v_gene: TRBV19; j_gene: TRBJ2-1; d_gene: TRBD1; abundance: few; CDR3nt: TGTGCCAGTAGTACCCTCCTTGGACAGGGGGGCAATGAGCAGTTCTTC; CDR3aa: CASSTLLGQGGNEQFF
v_gene: TRBV7-2; j_gene: TRBJ2-3; d_gene: -; abundance: many; CDR3nt: TGTGCCAGCAGCTTAGCGCGGGACCCCCCTACGCAGTATTTT; CDR3aa: CASSLARDPPTQYF
v_gene: TRBV6-1; j_gene: TRBJ2-1; d_gene: -; abundance: many; CDR3nt: TGTGCCAGCAGCGCCGAATATGCGGTCCCTATACACAATGAGCAGTTCTTC; CDR3aa: CASSAEYAVPIHNEQFF
v_gene: TRBV25-1; j_gene: TRBJ2-1; d_gene: -; abundance: many; CDR3nt: TGTGCCAGCAGTATGGGCGCCGCCTACAATGAGCAGTTCTTC; CDR3aa: CASSMGAAYNEQFF
v_gene: TRBV20-1; j_gene: TRBJ2-2; d_gene: -; abundance: few; CDR3nt: TGCAGTGCTAGTGGGAAAGGGACCGGGGAGCTGTTTTTT; CDR3aa: CSASGKGTGELFF
v_gene: TRBV15; j_gene: TRBJ1-4; d_gene: -; abundance: many; CDR3nt: TGTGCCACCAGCAGAGGAGGAACAACTAATGAAAAACTGTTTTTT; CDR3aa: CATSRGGTTNEKLFF
v_gene: TRBV6-2/TRBV6-3; j_gene: TRBJ2-5; d_gene: -; abundance: -; CDR3nt: TGTGCCAGCAGTGGACGTGAAGCCTGGGCCGTGGAGACCCAGTACTTC; CDR3aa: CASSGREAWAVETQYF
v_gene: TRBV12-3/TRBV12-4; j_gene: TRBJ1-1; d_gene: -; abundance: few; CDR3nt: TGTGCCAGCAGTTTGGGGCACGCGAACACTGAAGCTTTCTTT; CDR3aa: CASSLGHANTEAFF
v_gene: TRBV7-2; j_gene: TRBJ2-7; d_gene: TRBD1; abundance: few; CDR3nt: TGTGCCAGCAGCTCCGGGACAGGGGTCTCCTACGAGCAGTACTTC; CDR3aa: CASSSGTGVSYEQYF
v_gene: TRBV7-9; j_gene: TRBJ1-1; d_gene: -; abundance: few; CDR3nt: TGTGCCAGCAGCTCAAACCATGAGCTGGCTGAAGCTTTCTTT; CDR3aa: CASSSNHELAEAFF
v_gene: TRBV7-9; j_gene: TRBJ2-3; d_gene: -; abundance: many; CDR3nt: TGTGCCAGCAGTCTCTCTTGGGGGAGAGAGACAGATACGCAGTATTTT; CDR3aa: CASSLSWGRETDTQYF
v_gene: TRBV6-2/TRBV6-3; j_gene: TRBJ2-4; d_gene: -; abundance: many; CDR3nt: TGTGCCAGCAGTTACTCGAGCGCAGGGTTGGACATTCAGTACTTC; CDR3aa: CASSYSSAGLDIQYF
v_gene: TRBV30; j_gene: TRBJ2-7; d_gene: TRBD1; abundance: -; CDR3nt: TGTGCCTGGGACAGGGGCCACTACGAGCAGTACTTC; CDR3aa: CAWDRGHYEQYF
v_gene: TRBV20-1; j_gene: TRBJ2-3; d_gene: -; abundance: -; CDR3nt: TGCAGTTGTGCCTCGGTTGGCACAGATACGCAGTATTTT; CDR3aa: CSCASVGTDTQYF
v_gene: TRBV5-1; j_gene: TRBJ2-5; d_gene: TRBD2; abundance: many; CDR3nt: TGCGCCAGCAGCCCAGAGAGCGGGGGACAAGAGACCCAGTACTTC; CDR3aa: CASSPESGGQETQYF
v_gene: TRBV11-2; j_gene: TRBJ2-1; d_gene: TRBD2; abundance: -; CDR3nt: TGTGCCAGCAGCTTAGGGGGGGGACTTCCCGAGTTCTTC; CDR3aa: CASSLGGGLPEFF
v_gene: TRBV6-2/TRBV6-3; j_gene: TRBJ2-7; d_gene: -; abundance: -; CDR3nt: TGTGCCAGCAGTTACTCGTCCTCTGGGTATACGTCCGCCAACGAGCAGTACTTC; CDR3aa: CASSYSSSGYTSANEQYF
v_gene: TRBV20-1; j_gene: TRBJ2-7; d_gene: -; abundance: -; CDR3nt: TGCAGTCCCGGGGCAGCCCCCTACGAGCAGTACTTC; CDR3aa: CSPGAAPYEQYF
v_gene: TRBV5-1; j_gene: TRBJ2-1; d_gene: TRBD1; abundance: -; CDR3nt: TGCGCCAGCAGCCTGGCGGGACAGGGGGCCTCACAGTTCTTC; CDR3aa: CASSLAGQGASQFF
v_gene: TRBV29-1; j_gene: TRBJ1-5; d_gene: -; abundance: few; CDR3nt: TGCAGCGTAGACCAGGGTGGCAATCAGCCCCAGCATTTT; CDR3aa: CSVDQGGNQPQHF
v_gene: TRBV7-9; j_gene: TRBJ2-5; d_gene: TRBD2; abundance: -; CDR3nt: TGTGCCAGCAGCTTAGTGGCGGGAGTTATCAAAAAGACCCAGTACTTC; CDR3aa: CASSLVAGVIKKTQYF
v_gene: TRBV28; j_gene: TRBJ2-7; d_gene: -; abundance: -; CDR3nt: TGTGCCAGCAGTTTGATGCCCCCGGACGTACCCCTTAACTCCTACGAGCAGTACTTC; CDR3aa: CASSLMPPDVPLNSYEQYF
v_gene: TRBV18; j_gene: TRBJ2-7; d_gene: -; abundance: few; CDR3nt: TGTGCCAGCTCACCGGTACGGAGCTCCTACGAGCAGTACTTC; CDR3aa: CASSPVRSSYEQYF
v_gene: TRBV9; j_gene: TRBJ2-6; d_gene: TRBD2; abundance: many; CDR3nt: TGTGCCAGCAGCGTAGTCCCCGGGGGGGTTGGATCTGGGGCCAACGTCCTGACTTTC; CDR3aa: CASSVVPGGVGSGANVLTF
v_gene: TRBV27; j_gene: TRBJ2-1; d_gene: -; abundance: many; CDR3nt: TGTGCCAGCAGTTGGTCCCTAGCCAATGAGCAGTTCTTC; CDR3aa: CASSWSLANEQFF
v_gene: TRBV2; j_gene: TRBJ2-3; d_gene: -; abundance: few; CDR3nt: TGTGCCAGCAGTGAACCTCAACGGGGATACACAGATACGCAGTATTTT; CDR3aa: CASSEPQRGYTDTQYF
v_gene: TRBV5-1; j_gene: TRBJ2-2; d_gene: -; abundance: many; CDR3nt: TGCGCCAGCAGCTTTCTAACTACAAACACCGGGGAGCTGTTTTTT; CDR3aa: CASSFLTTNTGELFF
v_gene: TRBV27; j_gene: TRBJ1-5; d_gene: -; abundance: few; CDR3nt: TGTGCCAGCAATCGGAAAGGTGGATCCAATCAGCCCCAGCATTTT; CDR3aa: CASNRKGGSNQPQHF
v_gene: TRBV29-1; j_gene: TRBJ2-7; d_gene: -; abundance: many; CDR3nt: TGCAGCGTTGGGGGGGCTCACGAGCAGTACTTC; CDR3aa: CSVGGAHEQYF